This T cell receptor (beta chain) derives from a study of shared clonotypes between healthy human individuals. Sequencing used immunoSEQ multiplex PCR; TCRdb keeps in-frame clones, though not all of them. The profile covers over a million clones, with approximately 96% appearing a single time and about 1.2% taken by the ten largest. This CDR3 contains 14 residues. V dropped 2 bases and J dropped 5 bases, with 13 bases sitting between them. Looked up from germline, CDR1 is WNHNN and CDR2 is SYGVQD (reference sequence). The sample comprised naive CD4+ T cells sorted from blood. Described subset: CD45RA+ positively selected. This TCR derives from a man between 25 and 39 years old in good health. The chain recombines TRBV10-1 with TRBJ2-7, with D perhaps TRBD1 (5 bases). The DNA of the CDR3 is TGCGCCAGCAGTGAGCACCCCAGGGCGAACGAGCAGTACTTC. Translation gives CASSEHPRANEQYF.